These 2 T cell receptor beta chains came from one sample sequenced in a study of blood T cell repertoires in COVID-19. Produced via immunoSEQ multiplex PCR; TCRdb's table is partial and in-frame only. Here the sample spans around 270,000 clones, about 87% being singletons. The source material was peripheral blood. These receptors came from a woman aged 55-69 years with COVID-19, enrolled during active disease.

V is TRBV4-2 and J is TRBJ2-7; 10 bases agree with TRBD1. CDR3 length: 16 residues. Germline V gene sequence: CDR1 LGHNA, CDR2 YNFKEQ. Germline trimming cut 1 base from V and 3 bases from J; bases unmatched to any gene: 6. This CDR3 is CASSQAGQGGFYEQYF. Written as DNA, the CDR3 is TGTGCCAGCAGCCAAGCTGGACAGGGGGGGTTCTACGAGCAGTACTTC.

The rearrangement uses TRBV14 and TRBJ2-3, with D perhaps matching TRBD2 (6 bases). CDR3 length: 15 residues. Deletions cut 1 base from V and 12 bases from J, with 20 bases between. CDR1 is SGHDN and CDR2 is FVKESK in the germline V gene. In DNA, the CDR3 is TGTGCCAGCAGCCAAGTAATCGGGGGACCAGGTTTACAGTATTTT. Amino acid sequence: CASSQVIGGPGLQYF.